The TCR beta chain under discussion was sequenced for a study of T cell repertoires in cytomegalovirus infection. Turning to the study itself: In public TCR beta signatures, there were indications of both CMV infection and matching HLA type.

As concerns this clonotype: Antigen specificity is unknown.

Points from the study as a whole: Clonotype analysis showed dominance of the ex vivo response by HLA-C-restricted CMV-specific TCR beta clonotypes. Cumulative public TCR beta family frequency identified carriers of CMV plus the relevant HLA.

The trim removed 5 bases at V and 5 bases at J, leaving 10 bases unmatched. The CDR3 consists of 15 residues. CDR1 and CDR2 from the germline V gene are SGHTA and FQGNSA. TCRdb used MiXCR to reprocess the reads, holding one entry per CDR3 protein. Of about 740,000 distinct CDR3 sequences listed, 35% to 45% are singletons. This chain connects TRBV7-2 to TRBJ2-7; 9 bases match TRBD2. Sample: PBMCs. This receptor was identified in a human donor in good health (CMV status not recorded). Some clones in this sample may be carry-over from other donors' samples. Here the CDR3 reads CASSSGPGLANEQYF. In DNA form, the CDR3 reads TGTGCCAGCAGCAGCGGGCCGGGACTAGCTAACGAGCAGTACTTC.